The next 18 T cell receptor beta chains were all read from a single sample in a study of radiotherapy plus CTLA-4 blockade in lung cancer. Sequenced by immunoSEQ multiplex PCR; TCRdb stores in-frame clones only, minus some. The table records around 90,000 clones, 83% of them present only once. Sequenced here: peripheral blood, sampled from a patient treated with radiotherapy plus ipilimumab. All receptors come from a human donor with non-small cell lung cancer who had stable disease on radiotherapy plus ipilimumab.

The chain recombines TRBV11-3 with TRBJ1-5; D not certain. Between the trimmed V and J ends, which lost 5 bases and 2 bases, there was a span of 7 bases. Germline CDR1 is SGHNT and CDR2 is YENEEA. This CDR3 has 13 residues. CDR3 in DNA: TGTGCCAGCAGCCCGCAGGGCAATCAGCCCCAGCATTTT. Translated: CASSPQGNQPQHF. The complete variable domain, with remaining parts taken from reference TRBV11-3 and TRBJ1-5, reads EAGVVQSPRYKIIEKKQPVAFWCNPISGHNTLYWYLQNLGQGPELLIRYENEEAVDDSQLPKDRFSAERLKGVDSTLKIQPAELGDSAVYLCASSPQGNQPQHFGDGTRLSIL.

The chain carries TRBV7-2 and TRBJ1-5; D is undetermined. The CDR3 extends over 14 amino acids. Trimming removed 3 bases at V and 1 base at J, with 7 bases between. Germline CDR1 is SGHTA and CDR2 is FQGNSA. Written as DNA, the CDR3 is TGTGCCAGCAGCTTGAGCAGCAGCAATCAGCCCCAGCATTTT. Its translation: CASSLSSSNQPQHF.

The rearrangement uses TRBV2 and TRBJ1-4, with D possibly TRBD1 on 6 matching bases. Germline CDR1 SNHLY, CDR2 FYNNEI. Trimming pared 7 bases from V and 11 bases from J, leaving 11 bases between. The CDR3 contains 11 residues. This CDR3 reads CASITQGKLFF. The CDR3 region has the DNA TGTGCCAGCATCACACAGGGTAAACTGTTTTTT.

This clone was detected only once. The DNA of the CDR3 is TGTGCCAGCAGCCCCGGGACTACCCGCACAGATACGCAGTATTTT. The encoded protein is CASSPGTTRTDTQYF. The V gene is TRBV5-4, the J gene TRBJ2-3; TRBD2 aligns across 7 bases. There are 15 residues in the CDR3. CDR1 and CDR2 (germline): SGHNT, YYREEE (reference sequence). V was pared by 4 bases and J by 1 base, with 6 bases of the junction left unmatched.

This clone occurred once. This rearrangement joins TRBV27 to TRBJ1-2; the match to TRBD1 covers 7 bases. The V and J ends lost 10 bases and 8 bases, in that order; junction bases with no gene match: 16. CDR1 is MNHEY, CDR2 SMNVEV, per germline (reference sequence). The CDR3 loop spans 14 amino acids. The CDR3 coding sequence is TGTGCCACCAAAGGGACAGCGGGGCCCGAGGGCTACACCTTC. Amino acid sequence: CATKGTAGPEGYTF.

J is TRBJ1-5 and V is TRBV28; D call uncertain. The CDR3 is 14 amino acids. Germline V gene data show CDR1 as MDHEN and CDR2 as SYDVKM. V lost 3 bases and J 0 bases, leaving 6 bases between the germline ends. DNA for the CDR3: TGTGCCAGCAGTTTTATATATAGCAATCAGCCCCAGCATTTT. It codes for CASSFIYSNQPQHF. The entire variable domain, with the rest obtained from reference TRBV28 and TRBJ1-5, is as follows: DVKVTQSSRYLVKRTGEKVFLECVQDMDHENMFWYRQDPGLGLRLIYFSYDVKMKEKGDIPEGYSVSREKKERFSLILESASTNQTSMYLCASSFIYSNQPQHFGDGTRLSIL.

V is TRBV18 and J is TRBJ1-2, with a tentative D call TRBD1 (5 bases). Germline CDR1 and CDR2: KGHSH and LQKENI. V shed 2 bases and J shed 4 bases, with 14 bases lying between them. CDR3 length: 15 amino acids. CDR3 region: CASSPEGKVGYGYTF. The CDR3 nucleotides are TGTGCCAGCTCACCAGAGGGGAAGGTGGGCTATGGCTACACCTTC.

The chain links TRBV28 to TRBJ1-4; no firm D call. This CDR3 is built from 15 residues. The ends were cut back, 7 bases at V and 7 bases at J, with 19 bases in the middle. Per the germline V gene, CDR1 is MDHEN and CDR2 is SYDVKM. CDR3 sequence reads: CASTKGSVRGEKLFF. The CDR3 DNA follows: TGTGCCAGCACCAAAGGTTCGGTCCGCGGTGAAAAACTGTTTTTT.

This clone was detected only once. The genes are TRBV5-1 and TRBJ1-1; D call uncertain. Trimming took off 3 bases at V and 1 base at J, with 10 bases between the two ends. Per germline, CDR1 SGHRS and CDR2 YFSETQ. This CDR3 comprises 14 residues. For the CDR3, the DNA is TGCGCCAGCAGCTATGGACGGCAGAACACTGAAGCTTTCTTT. It yields the protein CASSYGRQNTEAFF.

The V and J genes are TRBV9 and TRBJ2-3; 7 positions agree with TRBD2. V shed 4 bases, J shed 3 bases, and the junction held 8 bases outside the gene matches. Germline V gene sequence: CDR1 SGDLS, CDR2 YYNGEE. The CDR3 extends over 15 amino acids. The CDR3 DNA reads as TGTGCCAGCAGCCCTGGGGGGGGGAGAACAGATACGCAGTATTTT. It is translated as CASSPGGGRTDTQYF.

This clone was found a few times. The J gene is TRBJ2-5, the V gene TRBV5-6; TRBD2 matches at 7 bases. The CDR3 extends over 13 amino acids. J was trimmed by 4 bases and V by 5 bases; bases with no gene match: 5. Germline V gene lookup returns CDR1 SGHDT and CDR2 YYEEEE. The CDR3 spells CASRKRGPETQYF. The DNA for the CDR3 is TGTGCCAGCAGGAAGCGGGGTCCAGAGACCCAGTACTTC.

The V call is TRBV6-5, the J call TRBJ1-6, with a tentative D call TRBD1 (6 bases). CDR1 and CDR2 (germline): MNHEY, SVGAGI. CDR3 length: 14 amino acids. V was trimmed by 5 bases and J by 5 bases, leaving 10 bases between them. The CDR3 DNA is TGTGCCAGCAGTACAGGGAGGAATAATTCACCCCTCCACTTT. This sequence encodes CASSTGRNNSPLHF.

The chain has TRBV7-8 and TRBJ2-5; TRBD1 or TRBD2 may be the D gene (6 bases each). Germline CDR1 SGHVS, CDR2 FQNEAQ. Trimming left V 6 bases short and J 5 bases short, with 13 bases between. The CDR3 is made up of 13 amino acids. The CDR3 DNA is TGTGCCAGCAGGTCAAGGAGGGGGGAGACCCAGTACTTC. It translates to CASRSRRGETQYF.

The chain employs TRBV7-9 and TRBJ1-2; D remains unclear. Germline CDR1 SEHNR, CDR2 FQNEAQ (reference sequence). Trimming pared 8 bases from V and 6 bases from J, leaving 13 bases between. The CDR3 length is 12 residues. The CDR3 loop reads CASDIRAHGYTF. CDR3 DNA: TGTGCCAGCGACATAAGGGCCCATGGCTACACCTTC. Complete variable domain (other parts from reference TRBV7-9 and TRBJ1-2): DTGVSQNPRHKITKRGQNVTFRCDPISEHNRLYWYRQTLGQGPEFLTYFQNEAQLEKSRLLSDRFSAERPKGSFSTLEIQRTEQGDSAMYLCASDIRAHGYTFGSGTRLTVV.

The chain links TRBV5-1 to TRBJ2-7; TRBD1 is a possible D gene (7 bases). CDR1 is SGHRS and CDR2 is YFSETQ in the germline V gene. This CDR3 region has 15 residues. V was cut by 6 bases and J by 4 bases, with 20 bases left in between. CDR3 sequence: CASTPQGEVGYEQYF. The CDR3 DNA reads TGCGCCAGCACCCCGCAGGGGGAGGTCGGGTACGAGCAGTACTTC.

This sequence joins TRBV27 and TRBJ2-2; unclear D gene. Germline V gene sequence: CDR1 MNHEY, CDR2 SMNVEV (reference sequence). The CDR3 consists of 12 residues. V dropped 2 bases and J dropped 5 bases, with 3 bases sitting between them. The DNA of the CDR3 is TGTGCCAGCAGTTTACGGACCGGGGAGCTGTTTTTT. Its translation is CASSLRTGELFF.

This clone showed up just once. The chain employs TRBV28 and TRBJ2-3; 8 bases line up with TRBD2. The germline CDR1 and CDR2 sequences are MDHEN and SYDVKM. V gave up 6 bases and J gave up 0 bases; unmatched junction bases: 5. The CDR3 spans 15 residues. CDR3 DNA sequence: TGTGCCAGCAGCTTCAGCGGGGGTAGCACAGATACGCAGTATTTT. Translation gives CASSFSGGSTDTQYF.

The rearrangement joins TRBV21-1 to TRBJ2-2; the DNA was not compared with TRBD1, the D call given in the table. TRBV21-1 is termed a pseudogene. The CDR3 contains 13 residues. The CDR3 loop reads CAGTGRRTGELFF. As DNA, the CDR3 is TGTGCCGGGACAGGGCGGAGGACCGGGGAGCTGTTTTTT.